A selection of T cell receptor beta chains follows, all from one sample in a study of blood T cell repertoires in COVID-19. TCRdb's table, derived via immunoSEQ multiplex PCR, lists solely in-frame clones and lacks some. The table records some 44,000 clones, about 92% of them present only once. The specimen was peripheral blood. Receptor source: a human donor in a cohort sampled during active COVID-19. The CDR3 runs from the conserved cysteine through the conserved F or W. A D gene is named only where the DNA matches it firmly. Clone size is not always given. Where it is, it says once, few, many or a class for expanded clones.

d_call,clone_size,j_call,cdr3_length,v_call,cdr3_nt,cdr3_aa
NA,NA,TRBJ1-4,15,TRBV7-6,TGTGCCAGCAGCCCAATCGACAGATCTTATGAAAAACTGTTTTTT,CASSPIDRSYEKLFF
NA,NA,TRBJ1-1,15,TRBV18,TGTGCCAGCCCCCGCGGGGAGGGGATGAACACTGAAGCTTTCTTT,CASPRGEGMNTEAFF
TRBD2,once,TRBJ2-2,14,TRBV2,TGTGCCAGCACAGGACTAGCGGACACCGGGGAGCTGTTTTTT,CASTGLADTGELFF
NA,once,TRBJ2-7,15,TRBV10-3,TGTGCCATCAGTGGTTCCCGGGACACGACCTACGAGCAGTACTTC,CAISGSRDTTYEQYF
NA,NA,TRBJ2-7,12,TRBV5-1,TGCGCCAGCAGCTTGGAGGGGAACGAGCAGTACTTC,CASSLEGNEQYF
NA,NA,TRBJ2-1,13,TRBV24-1,TGTGCCACCAGTCGAGCGGGCCCCAATGAGCAGTTCTTC,CATSRAGPNEQFF
TRBD1,NA,TRBJ2-5,14,TRBV19,TGTGCCAGTAGTATGGGACAGGGGCCGGAGACCCAGTACTTC,CASSMGQGPETQYF
TRBD1,once,TRBJ2-2,16,TRBV7-2,TGTGCCAGCAGCTCCAGGACAGGGAGGTTCACCGGGGAGCTGTTTTTT,CASSSRTGRFTGELFF
TRBD1,few,TRBJ1-6,14,TRBV28,TGTGCCACCAAAGGGGGCACTGCCCTTTCACCCCTCCACTTT,CATKGGTALSPLHF
NA,NA,TRBJ2-4,17,TRBV18,TGTGCCAGCTCACCAAGGTCGCCTAGCCTTGCGGAAAACATTCAGTACTTC,CASSPRSPSLAENIQYF
NA,NA,TRBJ2-1,15,TRBV27,TGTACCAGCAGTTTAGGCGCGGAGCCGTACAATGAGCAGTTCTTC,CTSSLGAEPYNEQFF
TRBD1,NA,TRBJ2-1,16,TRBV6-6,TGTGCCAGCAGTTACTCGCCAGGGACAGGGGGCAATGAGCAGTTCTTC,CASSYSPGTGGNEQFF
TRBD2,few,TRBJ2-7,15,TRBV5-4,TGTGCCAGCAGCTTGGAAGGTAGCGGGAGGTACGAGCAGTACTTC,CASSLEGSGRYEQYF
TRBD1,NA,TRBJ2-7,14,TRBV18,TGTGCCAGCTCACATCCAGGGGGACGGTACGAGCAGTACTTC,CASSHPGGRYEQYF
TRBD2,NA,TRBJ2-1,13,TRBV19,TGTGCCAGTAGTATTGTGGGGGGGACTGAGCAGTTCTTC,CASSIVGGTEQFF
TRBD1,NA,TRBJ2-7,12,TRBV6-5,TGTGCCAGCAGACAGGGGTGGTACGAGCAGTACTTC,CASRQGWYEQYF
TRBD1,NA,TRBJ2-7,18,TRBV5-1,TGCGCCAGCAGCTTGGCCGGGGGGGGACAGGGGGCGCATCGCGAGCAGTACTTC,CASSLAGGGQGAHREQYF
TRBD2,NA,TRBJ2-7,13,TRBV12-3/TRBV12-4,TGTGCCAGCCGGCGGAGCGGGGCGTACGAGCAGTACTTC,CASRRSGAYEQYF
TRBD2,NA,TRBJ2-4,20,TRBV6-2/TRBV6-3,TGTGCCAGCAGTTACAGGGTTGCTAGCGGGAAAGACATAACCAAAAACATTCAGTACTTC,CASSYRVASGKDITKNIQYF
TRBD2,once,TRBJ2-1,19,TRBV7-2,TGTGCCAGCAGCTTATCGACGGTCGGCGGGGGGCCCGGGAGGGATGAGCAGTTCTTC,CASSLSTVGGGPGRDEQFF
NA,NA,TRBJ1-2,12,TRBV6-5,TGTGCCAGCAGTCCGAAGGGGCATGGCTACACCTTC,CASSPKGHGYTF
NA,NA,TRBJ2-5,14,TRBV7-9,TGTGCCAGCAGCTTACGGACAGACCAAGAGACCCAGTACTTC,CASSLRTDQETQYF
NA,NA,TRBJ1-5,16,TRBV6-1,TGTGCCAGCAGTGTCGGGCCGTGGGGCCGCAATCAGCCCCAGCATTTT,CASSVGPWGRNQPQHF
NA,NA,TRBJ1-5,17,TRBV7-2,TGTGCCAGCAGCGCAATCCCCTTAGTGTTAGGGAGTCAGCCCCAGCATTTT,CASSAIPLVLGSQPQHF
TRBD1,NA,TRBJ1-3,17,TRBV5-1,TGCGCCAGCAGCTTGGGGGACAGGATCTTCTCTGGAAACACCATATATTTT,CASSLGDRIFSGNTIYF
NA,NA,TRBJ1-2,13,TRBV9,TGTGCCAGCAGCCCGGACAGTAACTATGGCTACACCTTC,CASSPDSNYGYTF
NA,NA,TRBJ2-5,13,TRBV5-1,TGCGCCAGCAGCTTGGGACTTCAAGAGACCCAGTACTTC,CASSLGLQETQYF
NA,NA,TRBJ2-1,14,TRBV24-1,TGTGCCACCAGTGATCCCCAGGGGATGGATGAGCAGTTCTTC,CATSDPQGMDEQFF
TRBD1,few,TRBJ1-1,14,TRBV3-1/TRBV3-2,TGTGCCAGCACCATAGGACAGGGTGCCACTGAAGCTTTCTTT,CASTIGQGATEAFF
TRBD2,NA,TRBJ2-7,15,TRBV2,TGTGCCAGCAATGGCGGGAGGGCAAGATCCTACGAGCAGTACTTC,CASNGGRARSYEQYF
TRBD1,few,TRBJ1-1,13,TRBV12-3/TRBV12-4,TGTGCCAGCAGTTTAAGGGGGCATACTGAAGCTTTCTTT,CASSLRGHTEAFF
TRBD1,NA,TRBJ1-6,14,TRBV7-9,TGTGCCAGCAGCGGACAGGGTGGAAATTCACCCCTCCACTTT,CASSGQGGNSPLHF
NA,NA,TRBJ2-3,11,TRBV27,TGTGCCAGCAGTTTGAGAGATACGCAGTATTTT,CASSLRDTQYF
NA,NA,TRBJ1-1,14,TRBV28,TGTGCCATCCATTCTAGGGGAAGCAAGACTGAAGCTTTCTTT,CAIHSRGSKTEAFF
NA,NA,TRBJ2-5,15,TRBV7-8,TGTGCCAGCAGCCCCCGCCTTAGGGGCCAAGAGACCCAGTACTTC,CASSPRLRGQETQYF
TRBD1,NA,TRBJ2-1,13,TRBV6-5,TGTGCCAGCAGGGGGACAGCTTACAATGAGCAGTTCTTC,CASRGTAYNEQFF
NA,NA,TRBJ2-3,13,TRBV6-5,TGTGCCAGCACGACTCCACTAACAGATACGCAGTATTTT,CASTTPLTDTQYF
NA,NA,TRBJ1-2,13,TRBV27,TGTGCCAGCAGTTATTGGTCGGGTGGAGGCTACACCTTC,CASSYWSGGGYTF
TRBD1,NA,TRBJ2-1,16,TRBV4-3,TGCGCCAGCAGCCTACTACCTCGGACAGGAACCTATGAGCAGTTCTTC,CASSLLPRTGTYEQFF
TRBD2,NA,TRBJ2-3,15,TRBV2,TGTGCCAGCAGTGGGGCTAGCGGCAGCACAGATACGCAGTATTTT,CASSGASGSTDTQYF
NA,once,TRBJ1-5,15,TRBV15,TGTGCCACCAGCAGAGAGGCGGCAGCCGAATATGGTGAGCATTTT,CATSREAAAEYGEHF
NA,once,TRBJ1-6,14,TRBV27,TGTGCCAGCAAAGGGAGCTCCTATAATTCACCCCTCCACTTT,CASKGSSYNSPLHF
TRBD2,NA,TRBJ2-3,16,TRBV7-2,TGTGCCAGCAGAATTTGGGGGGCGGGGGGGACAGATACGCAGTATTTT,CASRIWGAGGTDTQYF
TRBD2,NA,TRBJ2-7,13,TRBV10-3,TGTGCCATCAGTGTACTAGCGGGGGGTGAGCAGTACTTC,CAISVLAGGEQYF
TRBD1,NA,TRBJ2-1,15,TRBV5-1,TGCGCCAGCACCAAAGGGACAGGGGGTTATAATGAGCAGTTCTTC,CASTKGTGGYNEQFF
TRBD1,NA,TRBJ2-7,13,TRBV6-6,TGTGCCAGCAGTCGGACAGGATCCTACGAGCAGTACTTC,CASSRTGSYEQYF
NA,NA,TRBJ2-2,15,TRBV6-2/TRBV6-3,TGTGCCAGCAGCCTAGACCGGGTAATCACCGGGGAGCTGTTTTTT,CASSLDRVITGELFF
NA,few,TRBJ2-5,17,TRBV29-1,TGCAGCGTTGAAAGTTATTCATGGCGGGAAAAGGGCGAGACCCAGTACTTC,CSVESYSWREKGETQYF
TRBD2,NA,TRBJ2-3,15,TRBV7-9,TGTGCCAGCAGCCTCGGGACTACGGGCACAGATACGCAGTATTTT,CASSLGTTGTDTQYF
NA,NA,TRBJ2-2,15,TRBV9,TGTGCCAGCAGCGTAGGTGGAGGGCGGACCGGGGAGCTGTTTTTT,CASSVGGGRTGELFF
TRBD1,NA,TRBJ1-5,13,TRBV6-5,TGTGCCAGCTCGCAGGGGGGCAATCAGCCCCAGCATTTT,CASSQGGNQPQHF
NA,once,TRBJ1-2,12,TRBV5-1,TGCGCCAGCAGCTTGGGAGGGCATGGCTACACCTTC,CASSLGGHGYTF
NA,once,TRBJ1-1,15,TRBV4-1,TGCGCCAGCAGCCGGGGACACCTCATGAACACTGAAGCTTTCTTT,CASSRGHLMNTEAFF
TRBD1,NA,TRBJ2-3,15,TRBV3-1/TRBV3-2,TGTGCCAGCAGCCAAGTAGGGGGCGCCGCAGATACGCAGTATTTT,CASSQVGGAADTQYF